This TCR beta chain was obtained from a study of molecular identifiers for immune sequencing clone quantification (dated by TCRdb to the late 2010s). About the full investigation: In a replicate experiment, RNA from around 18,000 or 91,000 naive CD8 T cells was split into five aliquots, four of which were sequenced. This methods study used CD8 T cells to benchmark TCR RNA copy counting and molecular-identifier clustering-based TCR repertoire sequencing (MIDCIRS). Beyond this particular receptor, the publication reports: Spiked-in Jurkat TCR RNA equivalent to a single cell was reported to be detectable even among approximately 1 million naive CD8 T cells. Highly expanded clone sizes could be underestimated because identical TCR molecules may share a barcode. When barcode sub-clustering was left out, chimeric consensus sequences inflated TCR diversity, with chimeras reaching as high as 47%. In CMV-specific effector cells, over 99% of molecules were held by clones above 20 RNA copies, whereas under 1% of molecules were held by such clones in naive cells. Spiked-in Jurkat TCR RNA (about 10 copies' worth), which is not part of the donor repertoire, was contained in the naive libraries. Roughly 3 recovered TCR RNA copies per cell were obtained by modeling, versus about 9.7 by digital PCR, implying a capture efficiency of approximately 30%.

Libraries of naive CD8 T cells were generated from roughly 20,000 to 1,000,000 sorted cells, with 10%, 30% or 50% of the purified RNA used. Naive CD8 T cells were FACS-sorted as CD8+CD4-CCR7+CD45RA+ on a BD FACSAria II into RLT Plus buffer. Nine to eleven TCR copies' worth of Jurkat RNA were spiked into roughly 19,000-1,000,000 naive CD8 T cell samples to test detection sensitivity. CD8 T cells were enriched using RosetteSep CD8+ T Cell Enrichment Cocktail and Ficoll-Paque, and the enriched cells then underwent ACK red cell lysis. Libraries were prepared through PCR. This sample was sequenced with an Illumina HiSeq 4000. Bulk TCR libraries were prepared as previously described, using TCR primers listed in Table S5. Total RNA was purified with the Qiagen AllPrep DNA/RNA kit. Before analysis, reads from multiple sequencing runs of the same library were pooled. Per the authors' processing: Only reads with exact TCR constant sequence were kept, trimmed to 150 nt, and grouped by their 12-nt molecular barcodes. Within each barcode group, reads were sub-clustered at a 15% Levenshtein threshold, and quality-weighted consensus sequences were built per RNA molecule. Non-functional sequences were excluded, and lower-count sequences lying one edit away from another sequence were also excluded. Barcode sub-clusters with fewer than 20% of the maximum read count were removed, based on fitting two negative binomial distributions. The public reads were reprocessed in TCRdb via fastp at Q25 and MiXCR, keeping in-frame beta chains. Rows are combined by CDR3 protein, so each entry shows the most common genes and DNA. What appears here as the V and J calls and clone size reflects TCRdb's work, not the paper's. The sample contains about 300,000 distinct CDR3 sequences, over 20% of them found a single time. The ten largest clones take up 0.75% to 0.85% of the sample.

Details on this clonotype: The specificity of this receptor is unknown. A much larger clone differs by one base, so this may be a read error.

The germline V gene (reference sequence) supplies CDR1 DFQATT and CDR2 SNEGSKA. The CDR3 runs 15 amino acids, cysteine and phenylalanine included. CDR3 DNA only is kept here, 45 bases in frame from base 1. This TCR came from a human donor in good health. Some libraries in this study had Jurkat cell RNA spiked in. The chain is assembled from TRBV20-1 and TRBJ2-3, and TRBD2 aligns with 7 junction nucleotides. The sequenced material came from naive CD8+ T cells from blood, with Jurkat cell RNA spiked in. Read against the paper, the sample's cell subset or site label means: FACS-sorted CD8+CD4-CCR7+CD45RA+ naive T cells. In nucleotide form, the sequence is TGCAGTGCTAGAGATCCGGGGGGACTCACAGATACGCGGTATTTT. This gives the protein CSARDPGGLTDTRYF.